A selection of T cell receptor beta chains follows, all from one sample in a study of blood T cell repertoires in COVID-19. Here immunoSEQ multiplex PCR was the method, and the copy in TCRdb shows in-frame clones only, minus some. This repertoire shows under 300,000 clones, around 90% found once; its top ten account for around 1%. The material sequenced was PBMCs or T cells enriched from blood (not recorded which). These receptors all come from a woman aged 25-40 years who had recovered from COVID-19. Both conserved end residues are part of each CDR3. A D gene is named only where the DNA matches it firmly. Clone size is not always given. Where it is, it says once, few, many or a class for expanded clones.

>TRBD2|TRBJ2-7|NA|TRBV5-6
TGTGCCAGCAGCGAGGGACTAGCGGCCTCCTACGAGCAGTACTTC
CASSEGLAASYEQYF
>NA|TRBJ1-2|NA|TRBV29-1
TGCAGCGTTGAATCAGGGTATGGCTACACCTTC
CSVESGYGYTF
>NA|TRBJ1-1|NA|TRBV5-1
TGCGCCAGCCGATCTTTGGGGGCAGCTAACACTGAAGCTTTCTTT
CASRSLGAANTEAFF
>NA|TRBJ2-2|NA|TRBV6-2/TRBV6-3
TGTGCCAGCAGTTTACCGGGGTTTCCCGGGGAGCTGTTTTTT
CASSLPGFPGELFF
>NA|TRBJ1-2|NA|TRBV5-1
TGCGCCAGCAGCTTGGGGGACATTCTCTATGGCTACACCTTC
CASSLGDILYGYTF
>TRBD2|TRBJ2-7|NA|TRBV2
TGTGCCAGCAGCGTAGGACTAGAAGTCTACGAGCAGTACTTC
CASSVGLEVYEQYF
>NA|TRBJ2-1|NA|TRBV3-1/TRBV3-2
TGTGCCAGCAGCCAAGGCTCGGGGGAAGGTGAGCAGTTCTTC
CASSQGSGEGEQFF
>NA|TRBJ1-3|NA|TRBV30
TGTGCCTGGAGTGTTATTTGGCGAAACACCATATATTTT
CAWSVIWRNTIYF
>NA|TRBJ1-5|NA|TRBV6-5
TGTGCCAGCAGTTACTCGACACCATATAGCAATCAGCCCCAGCATTTT
CASSYSTPYSNQPQHF
>NA|TRBJ1-1|NA|TRBV9
TGTGCCAGCAGCGGGGAGGACACTGAAGCTTTCTTT
CASSGEDTEAFF
>NA|TRBJ2-1|NA|TRBV28
TGTGCCAGCAAGTCCCCGTTCGCGAACTTCAATGAGCAGTTCTTC
CASKSPFANFNEQFF
>TRBD2|TRBJ2-1|NA|TRBV5-4
TGTGCCAGCAGCTTTACCGGGATTATGGGACTAGCGGGGTTTACGAATGAGCAGTTCTTC
CASSFTGIMGLAGFTNEQFF
>NA|TRBJ2-3|NA|TRBV4-1
TGCGCCAGCAGCCAAGGGGAGGTTCGGCTAGATACGCAGTATTTT
CASSQGEVRLDTQYF
>NA|TRBJ1-2|NA|TRBV5-1
TGCGCCAGCAGCTTGGGGACAGCCAACTATGGCTACACCTTC
CASSLGTANYGYTF
>TRBD1|TRBJ2-1|NA|TRBV28
TGTGCCAGCAGCCCCGGGACAGCAACCTACAATGAGCAGTTCTTC
CASSPGTATYNEQFF
>TRBD2|TRBJ2-7|NA|TRBV2
TGTGCCAGCAGTGATTTGAGGGGGCTACCGGGACTAGCGGGGAAATACGAGCAGTACTTC
CASSDLRGLPGLAGKYEQYF
>TRBD2|TRBJ2-7|once|TRBV27
TGTGCCAGCAGTTTAGCTAGCGGTTCCTACGAGCAGTACTTC
CASSLASGSYEQYF
>TRBD2|TRBJ2-3|once|TRBV19
TGTGCCAGTAGTATCCCCGCGGGGGGTAGCACAGATACGCAGTATTTT
CASSIPAGGSTDTQYF
>NA|TRBJ2-1|NA|TRBV11-2
TGTGCCAGCTCTACCTATAGCGGAGCTTACAATGAGCAGTTCTTC
CASSTYSGAYNEQFF
>NA|TRBJ2-3|NA|TRBV2
TGTGCCAGCAGTCGACTTCCCCTTGACACAGATACGCAGTATTTT
CASSRLPLDTDTQYF
>TRBD1|TRBJ1-2|NA|TRBV19
TGTGCCAGTAGTGGCACCGGGACAGGGGCCCTCAACTATGGCTACACCTTC
CASSGTGTGALNYGYTF
>NA|TRBJ1-2|NA|TRBV7-9
TGTGCCAGCAGCCCAACCGAATTCATTACAGGGTTGTATGGCTACACCTTC
CASSPTEFITGLYGYTF
>TRBD2|TRBJ2-7|NA|TRBV14
TGTGCCAGCAGCTCCCTCTCGACTAGCGGGAGATATCAGCAGTACTTC
CASSSLSTSGRYQQYF
>NA|TRBJ1-1|NA|TRBV28
TGTGCCAGCAGTTCGACAGCGAACACTGAAGCTTTCTTT
CASSSTANTEAFF
>NA|TRBJ2-5|NA|TRBV10-3
TGTGCCATCAGTGCGGAGCCGGGAGTCCAAGAGACCCAGTACTTC
CAISAEPGVQETQYF
>NA|TRBJ2-1|NA|TRBV7-2
TGTGCCAGCAGCTTAGGGACTTTGAGCTCCTACAATGAGCAGTTCTTC
CASSLGTLSSYNEQFF
>TRBD1|TRBJ2-7|once|TRBV7-9
TGTGCCAGCAGCCGGGGACAGAGGAATGAGCAGTACTTC
CASSRGQRNEQYF
>NA|TRBJ1-1|once|TRBV4-1
TGCGCCAGCAGCCAAGATCGGGGGGAAGGCACTGAAGCTTTCTTT
CASSQDRGEGTEAFF
>NA|TRBJ2-7|once|TRBV3-1/TRBV3-2
TGTGCCAGCAGCCAAGAGACTTGGAGCAAGCAGTACTTC
CASSQETWSKQYF
>TRBD2|TRBJ2-5|few|TRBV24-1
TGTGCCACCAGTGACCCGGGGGGGACTCTAGAGACCCAGTACTTC
CATSDPGGTLETQYF
>TRBD2|TRBJ2-1|NA|TRBV27
TGTGCCAGCAGTTTATCGATAGGGCTAGCGGGTAATGAGCAGTTCTTC
CASSLSIGLAGNEQFF
>NA|TRBJ1-1|NA|TRBV11-3
TGTGCCAGCAGCCCTCAACGGGAGGGTGAAGCTTTCTTT
CASSPQREGEAFF
>NA|TRBJ2-1|NA|TRBV12-3/TRBV12-4
TGTGCCAGCGGAGAACTAGCAAGGGAGCAGTTCTTC
CASGELAREQFF
>NA|TRBJ2-5|NA|TRBV29-1
TGCAGCGTTGGGAGAGGGCAGGCGGAAGAGACCCAGTACTTC
CSVGRGQAEETQYF
>NA|TRBJ2-3|NA|TRBV7-3
TGTGCCAGCAGCTTACGCGGGACCCTGACTTACACAGATACGCAGTATTTT
CASSLRGTLTYTDTQYF
>NA|TRBJ1-2|NA|TRBV11-2
TGTGCCAGCAGCCCTGATAGGCGGCAGTCTTATGGCTACACCTTC
CASSPDRRQSYGYTF
>TRBD2|TRBJ2-7|NA|TRBV29-1
TGCAGCATTCAGGGGGGGCTAGCGGGAGGGCCCTACGAGCAGTACTTC
CSIQGGLAGGPYEQYF
>TRBD2|TRBJ2-1|NA|TRBV11-3
TGTGCCAGCAGCTCAGGACGACTAGCGGGAACCAGCTCCTACAATGAGCAGTTCTTC
CASSSGRLAGTSSYNEQFF
>NA|TRBJ2-2|NA|TRBV9
TGTGCCAGCAGCCCCCACAACGCCGGGGAGCTGTTTTTT
CASSPHNAGELFF
>NA|TRBJ1-3|NA|TRBV14
TGTGCCAGCAGCCCTACTTTCTCTGGAAACACCATATATTTT
CASSPTFSGNTIYF
>TRBD1|TRBJ2-3|NA|TRBV27
TGTGCCAGCAGCAACAGGGGGGCGGGAGATACGCAGTATTTT
CASSNRGAGDTQYF
>TRBD2|TRBJ2-2|NA|TRBV27
TGTGCCAGCCGGGCGACTAGCGGACGCCAAGCCACCGGGGAGCTGTTTTTT
CASRATSGRQATGELFF
>NA|TRBJ1-1|NA|TRBV5-1
TGCGCCAGCAGCTTGGGAGGGTCTATCGGTGAAGCTTTCTTT
CASSLGGSIGEAFF
>NA|TRBJ1-6|NA|TRBV19
TGTGCCAGTAGTATAGATGGGAGTTATAATTCACCCCTCCACTTT
CASSIDGSYNSPLHF
>NA|TRBJ2-1|NA|TRBV11-2
TGTGCCAGCAGCTTAGTCCCGGAGAGCTCCTACAATGAGCAGTTCTTC
CASSLVPESSYNEQFF
>TRBD2|TRBJ2-1|once|TRBV10-3
TGTGCCATCAGAGCAAGACTAGCGGGGATGAGCTCCTACAATGAGCAGTTCTTC
CAIRARLAGMSSYNEQFF
>NA|TRBJ1-3|NA|TRBV6-1
TGTGCCAGCAGTGACGTCGCGTCCCTCTCTGGAAACACCATATATTTT
CASSDVASLSGNTIYF
>NA|TRBJ2-2|NA|TRBV5-1
TGCGCCAGCAGCGCGGGACTGACGGAGCTGTTTTTT
CASSAGLTELFF
>NA|TRBJ1-3|NA|TRBV21-1
TGTGCCAGCAGCAAAGTCTCCCCCACGGTCGGAAACACCATATATTTT
CASSKVSPTVGNTIYF
>NA|TRBJ1-2|NA|TRBV27
TGTGCCAGCAGTTTGGCAGGGGCGTACGGCTACACCTTC
CASSLAGAYGYTF
>TRBD1|TRBJ2-3|NA|TRBV7-9
TGTGCCAGCAGCTCCCCACCGGGACAGATCACAGATACGCAGTATTTT
CASSSPPGQITDTQYF
>NA|TRBJ2-1|NA|TRBV5-4
TGTGCCAGCAGCTTGGGGGACAAAGGGACAAATGAGCAGTTCTTC
CASSLGDKGTNEQFF
>NA|TRBJ2-1|NA|TRBV7-8
TGTGCCAGCAGCTTTTACATGATCGGGGGGCGCTCCTACAATGAGCAGTTCTTC
CASSFYMIGGRSYNEQFF